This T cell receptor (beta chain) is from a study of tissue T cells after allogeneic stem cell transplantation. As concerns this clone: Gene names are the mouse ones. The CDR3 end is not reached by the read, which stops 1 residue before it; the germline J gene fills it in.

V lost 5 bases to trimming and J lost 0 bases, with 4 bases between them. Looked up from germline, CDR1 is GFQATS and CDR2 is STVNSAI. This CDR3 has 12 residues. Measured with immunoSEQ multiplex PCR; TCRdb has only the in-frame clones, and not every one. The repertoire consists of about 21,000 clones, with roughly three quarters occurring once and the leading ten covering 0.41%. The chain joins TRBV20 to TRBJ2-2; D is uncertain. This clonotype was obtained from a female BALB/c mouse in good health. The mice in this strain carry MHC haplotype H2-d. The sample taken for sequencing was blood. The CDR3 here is CGAGSNTGQLYF. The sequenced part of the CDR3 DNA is TGTGGTGCTGGTTCAAACACCGGGCAGCTCTAC. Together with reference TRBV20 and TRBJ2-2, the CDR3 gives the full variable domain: GALVYQYPRRTICKSGTSMRMECQAVGFQATSVAWYRQSPQKTFELIALSTVNSAIKYEQNFTQEKFPISHPNLSFSSMTVLNAYLEDRGLYLCGAGSNTGQLYFGEGSKLTVL.